These T cell receptor beta chains were read from a single sample in a study of T cells in Graves' hyperthyroidism and ophthalmopathy. TCRdb reprocessed the multiplex PCR reads via MiXCR and lists one record per CDR3 protein. Here the sample spans fewer than 30,000 distinct CDR3 sequences, about half being singletons. Sequencing input: blood. Receptors were obtained from a woman between 40 and 50 years old with Graves' hyperthyroidism that later progressed to Graves' ophthalmopathy. Both conserved end residues are part of each CDR3. D genes are given only for firm matches. Size is stated for part of the rows, as once, few or many counts, or as a class when the clone is expanded.

V gene	clone size	D gene	J gene	CDR3 protein	CDR3 DNA
TRBV6-5	many	.	TRBJ2-3	CASSYDSTDTQYF	TGTGCCAGCAGTTACGACAGCACAGATACGCAGTATTTT
TRBV9	.	TRBD2	TRBJ2-5	CASSTGLAGEGETQYF	TGTGCCAGCAGCACGGGACTAGCGGGAGAGGGGGAGACCCAGTACTTC
TRBV7-3	.	TRBD1	TRBJ1-2	CASSLRTGGSYGYTF	TGTGCCAGCAGCCTGCGGACAGGGGGATCCTATGGCTACACCTTC
TRBV20-1	.	TRBD2	TRBJ2-7	CSATPGLAGLNEQYF	TGCAGTGCAACACCGGGACTAGCGGGACTCAACGAGCAGTACTTC
TRBV29-1	.	.	TRBJ1-5	CSVVDSLNQPQHF	TGCAGCGTTGTAGACAGCCTCAATCAGCCCCAGCATTTT
TRBV15	once	.	TRBJ1-5	CATSRDTQTNQPQHF	TGTGCCACCAGCAGAGACACTCAGACAAATCAGCCCCAGCATTTT
TRBV2	.	.	TRBJ2-5	CASRGGGGWEETQYF	TGTGCCAGCAGGGGGGGTGGGGGATGGGAAGAGACCCAGTACTTC
TRBV28	.	TRBD2	TRBJ2-3	CASSNPGLAGGLDTQYF	TGTGCCAGCAGTAACCCGGGACTAGCGGGAGGGTTAGATACGCAGTATTTT
TRBV9	.	.	TRBJ2-6	CTSNVGFGANVLTF	.
TRBV5-6	.	.	TRBJ2-1	CASRKTVSYNEQFF	TGTGCCAGCAGGAAAACAGTGTCCTACAATGAGCAGTTCTTC
TRBV5-6	few	.	TRBJ2-5	CASSLGTFQETQYF	TGTGCCAGCAGCTTGGGTACATTCCAAGAGACCCAGTACTTC
TRBV19	medium-sized	.	TRBJ1-3	CASYLGGGNTIYF	TGTGCCAGTTACCTCGGAGGAGGAAACACCATATATTTT
TRBV7-7	.	TRBD2	TRBJ2-5	CASSLDLQRAGAGETQYF	TGTGCTAGCAGCTTAGATCTCCAGAGAGCGGGAGCAGGGGAGACCCAGTACTTC
TRBV12-3/TRBV12-4	.	.	TRBJ2-5	CASRFGQRETQHF	TGTGCCAGCCGTTTCGGACAGCGAGAGACCCAGCACTTC
TRBV5-1	.	TRBD1	TRBJ1-3	CASRPTGDGNTIYF	TGCGCCAGCAGGCCCACAGGGGATGGAAACACCATATATTTT
TRBV10-3	.	TRBD1	TRBJ2-1	CAISESPGQGAHEQFF	TGTGCCATCAGTGAGTCGCCAGGACAGGGGGCCCATGAGCAGTTCTTC
TRBV7-6	.	.	TRBJ1-2	CASSPQGMDLTYGYTF	TGTGCCAGCAGCCCGCAGGGTATGGATCTTACCTATGGCTACACCTTC
TRBV6-4	.	.	TRBJ1-2	CASSEGGYGYTF	TGTGCCAGCAGTGAAGGAGGCTATGGCTACACCTTC
TRBV7-9	medium-sized	.	TRBJ1-4	CASSFIGDEKLFF	TGTGCCAGCAGCTTCATAGGGGATGAAAAACTGTTTTTT
TRBV7-2	medium-sized	TRBD1	TRBJ2-7	CASSRGQGTYEQYF	TGTGCCAGCAGCCGGGGACAGGGCACCTACGAGCAGTACTTC
TRBV9	medium-sized	.	TRBJ2-7	CASSNALTRVEEQYF	TGTGCCAGCAGTAACGCCCTGACTAGAGTCGAAGAGCAGTACTTC
TRBV5-1	medium-sized	TRBD1	TRBJ2-7	CASSQTGEAYEQYF	TGCGCCAGCAGCCAAACAGGGGAAGCCTACGAGCAGTACTTC
TRBV2	few	.	TRBJ1-2	CASSENTGFYGYTF	TGTGCCAGCAGTGAAAACACGGGGTTCTATGGCTACACCTTC
TRBV20-1	.	.	TRBJ2-1	CSELGAYNEQFF	TGCAGTGAGCTAGGGGCCTACAATGAGCAGTTCTTC
TRBV2	.	.	TRBJ2-5	CASSLGVRETQYF	TGTGCCAGCTCGTTAGGGGTACGAGAGACCCAGTACTTC
TRBV12-3/TRBV12-4	many	TRBD2	TRBJ2-1	CASSSRQRDNNEQFF	TGTGCCAGCAGTTCCCGCCAGCGGGATAACAATGAGCAGTTCTTC
TRBV19	.	.	TRBJ2-5	CASSMPPGWETQYF	TGTGCCAGTAGTATGCCCCCGGGGTGGGAGACCCAGTACTTC
TRBV20-1	few	.	TRBJ2-1	CSAATVPVGEQFF	TGCAGTGCTGCCACCGTTCCAGTCGGTGAGCAGTTCTTC
TRBV24-1	few	.	TRBJ1-1	CATREDSLTEAFF	TGTGCCACCAGGGAAGACAGCCTCACTGAAGCTTTCTTT
TRBV10-1	.	.	TRBJ2-2	CASSGTTTGELFF	TGCGCCAGCAGTGGGACTACCACCGGGGAGCTGTTTTTT
TRBV5-4	.	.	TRBJ1-5	CASSLDLMWGETQHF	TGTGCCAGCAGCTTAGATTTGATGTGGGGTGAGACCCAGCATTTT
TRBV20-1	many	TRBD2	TRBJ2-3	CSARELAGGETDTQYF	TGCAGTGCTAGAGAGCTAGCGGGAGGGGAAACAGATACGCAGTATTTT
TRBV24-1	.	TRBD2	TRBJ2-2	CATSDAGVLAGELFF	TGTGCCACCAGTGATGCGGGGGTCCTCGCCGGGGAGCTGTTTTTT
TRBV24-1	.	.	TRBJ2-3	CATSDFQSLLSDTQYF	TGTGCCACCAGTGATTTCCAGAGTCTCTTATCAGATACGCAGTATTTT
TRBV7-9	.	TRBD1	TRBJ2-7	CASSFGTAYEQYF	TGTGCCAGCAGCTTTGGGACAGCCTACGAGCAGTACTTC